A single sample gave rise to the 18 T cell receptor beta chains below, sequenced in a study of T cell repertoires in cytomegalovirus infection. One entry per CDR3 protein, called by TCRdb with MiXCR from the reads. Among about 740,000 distinct CDR3 sequences listed, around 30% were seen once. These receptors' targets are unknown. The material was cultured PBMCs, obtained from culture after CMV antigen stimulation. The receptors here all came from a human donor in good health (CMV status not recorded). Some clones in this sample may be carry-over from other donors' samples.

CDR3 in DNA: TGTGCCAGCAGCTTATTCGCTAGCGGGAGGGCCAACACCGGGGAGCTGTTTTTT. It codes for CASSLFASGRANTGELFF. V gene TRBV7-6 combines with J gene TRBJ2-2; the match to TRBD2 covers 12 bases. The junction had 6 bases not matched to a gene; V was cut back by 2 bases and J by 2 bases. Germline V gives CDR1 SGHVS, CDR2 FNYEAQ. The CDR3 extends over 18 amino acids.

This clonotype appeared a few times. The V and J genes are TRBV19 and TRBJ1-1; D unclear. V was clipped by 7 bases and J by 2 bases, with 14 bases between them. Germline V gene data show CDR1 as LNHDA and CDR2 as SQIVND (reference sequence). The CDR3 sequence is 14 residues long. CDR3 nucleotides: TGTGCCAGTACCCCAACGTCGGAAAACACTGAAGCTTTCTTT. Translating gives CASTPTSENTEAFF.

The V gene is TRBV20-1, the J gene TRBJ2-5; D unresolved. The CDR3 loop spans 13 amino acids. Germline V gene data show CDR1 as DFQATT and CDR2 as SNEGSKA (reference sequence). The CDR3 loop is CSSPVNGLETQYF. The CDR3 bases are TGCAGCAGTCCGGTCAATGGCCTAGAGACCCAGTACTTC.

This clonotype has at least ten counts. The chain carries TRBV7-2 and TRBJ2-1; D is uncertain. CDR3 length: 13 residues. Germline values: CDR1 SGHTA, CDR2 FQGNSA. V shed 6 bases and J shed 2 bases, with 8 bases lying between them. CDR3 bases: TGTGCCAGCAGGCGTCCAGCCTACAATGAGCAGTTCTTC. As protein: CASRRPAYNEQFF.

The chain uses TRBV19 and TRBJ1-5; 9 nucleotides line up with TRBD1. The CDR3 length is 17 residues. V was clipped by 0 bases and J by 6 bases; unmatched bases: 9. The germline gives CDR1 LNHDA, CDR2 SQIVND (reference sequence). The CDR3 DNA reads as TGTGCCAGTAGTATAGATCTGTGGGGACAGGGTTTTCAGCCCCAGCATTTT. This gives the protein CASSIDLWGQGFQPQHF.

The V gene is TRBV7-2, the J gene TRBJ2-3, with 7 bases aligning to TRBD1. V shed 5 bases and J 1 base; nucleotides not matched to a gene: 6. The CDR3 spans 15 residues. Germline V gives CDR1 SGHTA, CDR2 FQGNSA. The CDR3 region has the DNA TGTGCCAGCAGCAAAGACAGGGTGGGCACAGATACGCAGTATTTT. Its protein is CASSKDRVGTDTQYF.

The V and J genes are TRBV20-1 and TRBJ1-1; 7 positions match TRBD1. Looked up from germline, CDR1 is DFQATT and CDR2 is SNEGSKA (reference sequence). This CDR3 region has 16 residues. The V segment lost 1 base and the J segment 6 bases; nucleotides outside the gene matches: 14. CDR3 sequence reads: CSARGAEGATEAEAFF. In nucleotides, the CDR3 is TGCAGTGCTAGAGGGGCCGAGGGGGCAACAGAGGCTGAAGCTTTCTTT.

The CDR3 DNA reads as TGTGCCAGCAATGGACAGGGTTATTCACCCCTCCACTTT. Encoded protein: CASNGQGYSPLHF. The genes are TRBV14 and TRBJ1-6, with 8 bases fitting TRBD1. This CDR3 has 13 amino acids. Germline V lookup: CDR1 SGHDN, CDR2 FVKESK. The ends lost 7 bases at V and 8 bases at J; junction bases unmatched: 4.

The sample holds a few counts of this clonotype. The chain has TRBV7-6 and TRBJ1-3; 8 nucleotides agree with TRBD1. The V gene end was trimmed by 4 bases and the J gene end by 16 bases; junction bases not matched to a gene: 12. CDR1 and CDR2 from the germline V gene are SGHVS and FNYEAQ. The CDR3 is 13 amino acids. CDR3 residues: CASSWSVRDRRYF. In DNA form, the CDR3 reads TGTGCCAGCAGCTGGTCCGTGCGGGACAGGAGGTATTTT.

This chain connects TRBV11-2 to TRBJ1-4; 7 bases line up with TRBD1. This CDR3 is built from 14 residues. J gave up 11 bases and V 4 bases, and 10 bases lay outside the gene matches. CDR1 SGHAT and CDR2 FQNNGV come from the germline V gene. Here the CDR3 reads CASSSIMTGRKLFF. In DNA form, the CDR3 reads TGTGCCAGCAGCTCGATAATGACAGGGAGGAAACTGTTTTTT.

This clonotype has only a few counts. This chain links TRBV5-5 with TRBJ1-6; D may be TRBD1 (6 bases). CDR1 SGHKS and CDR2 YYEKEE come from the germline V gene (reference sequence). There are 15 residues in the CDR3. V lost 4 bases to trimming and J lost 5 bases, with 13 bases between them. CDR3 sequence (DNA): TGTGCCAGCAGCATACAGGGATTCCATAATTCACCCCTCCACTTT. Translated: CASSIQGFHNSPLHF.

The V call is TRBV11-2, the J call TRBJ1-1; D is possibly TRBD1 (6 bases). Trimming cost V 5 bases and J 11 bases, with 15 bases left between them. The CDR3 sequence is 12 residues long. The V gene's germline CDR1 is SGHAT and CDR2 FQNNGV. The CDR3 spells CASSRQAGGAFF. CDR3 nucleotides: TGTGCCAGCAGCCGACAGGCGGGGGGGGCTTTCTTT.

Only a few counts were recorded for this clonotype. The chain has TRBV7-2 and TRBJ1-3; 9 bases fit TRBD1. Trimming took 7 bases from V and 3 from J; bases not matched to a gene: 7. CDR1 SGHTA and CDR2 FQGNSA come from the germline V gene. The CDR3 runs to 15 residues. The CDR3 DNA is TGTGCCAGCACCCCACAGGGGGCAAGTGGAAACACCATATATTTT. Translated: CASTPQGASGNTIYF.

The rearrangement uses TRBV6-6 and TRBJ1-4; D is perhaps TRBD1 (5 bases). CDR3 length: 15 residues. Trimming shortened V by 2 bases and J by 12 bases, and 19 bases separated the two germline ends. CDR1 is MNHNY, CDR2 SVGAGI, per germline (reference sequence). This chain's CDR3 is CASSYLSRTGHQLFF. DNA for the CDR3: TGTGCCAGCAGTTACCTCTCGCGGACGGGGCATCAACTGTTTTTT.

This clonotype was counted a few times. Here the CDR3 reads CASSLEGYPNYGYTF. Written as DNA, the CDR3 is TGTGCCAGCAGCTTAGAAGGGTATCCTAACTATGGCTACACCTTC. The chain recombines TRBV7-8 with TRBJ1-2; D unresolved. The CDR3 runs 15 residues. Trimming cost V 1 base and J 0 bases, with 9 bases left between them. Germline CDR1 SGHVS, CDR2 FQNEAQ.

The CDR3, as DNA: TGTGCCAGTAGTCCAAAGCGGGCAGATGCCCTCTACGAGCAGTACTTC. Translation: CASSPKRADALYEQYF. The chain couples TRBV19 to TRBJ2-7; possibly TRBD2 for D (6 bases). The V gene's germline CDR1 is LNHDA and CDR2 SQIVND (reference sequence). Trimming stripped 5 bases from V and 3 bases from J, with 20 bases between. This CDR3 spans 16 amino acids. Full variable domain (missing parts from reference TRBV19 and TRBJ2-7): DGGITQSPKYLFRKEGQNVTLSCEQNLNHDAMYWYRQDPGQGLRLIYYSQIVNDFQKGDIAEGYSVSREKKESFPLTVTSAQKNPTAFYLCASSPKRADALYEQYFGPGTRLTVT.

This clonotype occurred many times. The V gene is TRBV6-2 or TRBV6-3, the J gene TRBJ1-1; possible D gene TRBD1, 6 bases. V dropped 6 bases and J dropped 3 bases, with 17 bases sitting between them. The CDR3 is made up of 15 amino acids. Germline V CDR1 and CDR2: MNHEY, SVGEGT. The DNA for the CDR3 is TGTGCCAGCAGCACCCTCCCGACAGGATACACTGAAGCTTTCTTT. This encodes CASSTLPTGYTEAFF.

The chain employs TRBV5-4 and TRBJ2-5, with 11 nucleotides matching TRBD2. V dropped 4 bases and J dropped 5; count of bases not matched to a gene: 7. The CDR3 sequence is 15 residues long. In germline, CDR1 is SGHNT, CDR2 YYREEE (reference sequence). The CDR3 loop is CASSSTSGSIETQYF. The CDR3 region has the DNA TGTGCCAGCAGCAGTACTAGCGGGAGTATCGAGACCCAGTACTTC.